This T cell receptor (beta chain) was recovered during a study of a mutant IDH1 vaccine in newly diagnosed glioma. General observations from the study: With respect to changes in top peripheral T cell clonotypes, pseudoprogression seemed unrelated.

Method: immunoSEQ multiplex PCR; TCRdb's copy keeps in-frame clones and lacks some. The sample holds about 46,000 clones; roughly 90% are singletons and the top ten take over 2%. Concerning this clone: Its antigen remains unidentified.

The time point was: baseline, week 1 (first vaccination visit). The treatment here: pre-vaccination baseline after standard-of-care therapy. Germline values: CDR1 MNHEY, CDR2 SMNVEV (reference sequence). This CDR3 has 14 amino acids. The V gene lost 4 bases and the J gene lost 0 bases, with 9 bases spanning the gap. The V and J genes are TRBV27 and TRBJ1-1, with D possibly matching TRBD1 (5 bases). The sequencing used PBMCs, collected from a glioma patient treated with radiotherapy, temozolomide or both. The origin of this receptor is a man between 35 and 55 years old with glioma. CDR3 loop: CASSSGGLNTEAFF. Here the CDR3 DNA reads TGTGCCAGCAGTTCGGGGGGTTTGAACACTGAAGCTTTCTTT.